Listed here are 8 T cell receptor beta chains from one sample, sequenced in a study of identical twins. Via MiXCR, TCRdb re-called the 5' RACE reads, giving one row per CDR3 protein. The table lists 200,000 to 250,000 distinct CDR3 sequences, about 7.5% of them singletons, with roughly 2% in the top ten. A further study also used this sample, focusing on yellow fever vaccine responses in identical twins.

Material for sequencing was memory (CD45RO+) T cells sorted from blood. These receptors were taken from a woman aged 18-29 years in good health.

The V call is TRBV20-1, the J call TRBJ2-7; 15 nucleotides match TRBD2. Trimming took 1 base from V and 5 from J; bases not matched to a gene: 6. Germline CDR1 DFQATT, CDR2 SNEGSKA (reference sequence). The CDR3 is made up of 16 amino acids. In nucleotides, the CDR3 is TGCAGTGCTAGAGGGACTAGCGGGGGGGCATGGAACGAGCAGTACTTC. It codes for CSARGTSGGAWNEQYF.

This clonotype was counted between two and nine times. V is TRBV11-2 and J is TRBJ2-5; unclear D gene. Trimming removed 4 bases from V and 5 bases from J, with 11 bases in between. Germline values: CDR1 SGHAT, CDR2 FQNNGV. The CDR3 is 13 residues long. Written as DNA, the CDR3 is TGTGCCAGCAGCTCATACTCGCTGGAGACCCAGTACTTC. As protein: CASSSYSLETQYF.

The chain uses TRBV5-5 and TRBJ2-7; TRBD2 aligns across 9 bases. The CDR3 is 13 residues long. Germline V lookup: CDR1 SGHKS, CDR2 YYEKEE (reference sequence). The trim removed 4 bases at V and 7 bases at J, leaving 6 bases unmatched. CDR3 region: CASSPGLASEQYF. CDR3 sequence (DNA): TGTGCCAGCAGCCCAGGACTAGCGAGTGAGCAGTACTTC.

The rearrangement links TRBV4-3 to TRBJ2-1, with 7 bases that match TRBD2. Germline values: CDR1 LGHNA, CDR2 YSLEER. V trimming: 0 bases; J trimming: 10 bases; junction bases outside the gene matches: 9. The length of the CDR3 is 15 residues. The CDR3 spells CASSQDGTKAGEQFF. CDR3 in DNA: TGCGCCAGCAGCCAAGATGGCACTAAAGCGGGAGAGCAGTTCTTC.

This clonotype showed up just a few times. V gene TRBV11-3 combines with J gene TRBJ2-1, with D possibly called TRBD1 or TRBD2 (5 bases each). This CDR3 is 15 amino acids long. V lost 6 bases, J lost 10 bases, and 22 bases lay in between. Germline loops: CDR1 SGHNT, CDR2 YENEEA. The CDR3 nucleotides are TGTGCCAGCAGGTCCGGGACCGAGAACACAGGCGAGCAGTTCTTC. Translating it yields CASRSGTENTGEQFF.

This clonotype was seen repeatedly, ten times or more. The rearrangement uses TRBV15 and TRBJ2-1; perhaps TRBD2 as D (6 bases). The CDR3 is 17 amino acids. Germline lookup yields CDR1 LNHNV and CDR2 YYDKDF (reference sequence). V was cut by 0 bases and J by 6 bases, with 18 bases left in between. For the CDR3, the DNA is TGTGCCACCAGCAGAGATGGTCTAGCGAAGATTTTCAATGAGCAGTTCTTC. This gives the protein CATSRDGLAKIFNEQFF.

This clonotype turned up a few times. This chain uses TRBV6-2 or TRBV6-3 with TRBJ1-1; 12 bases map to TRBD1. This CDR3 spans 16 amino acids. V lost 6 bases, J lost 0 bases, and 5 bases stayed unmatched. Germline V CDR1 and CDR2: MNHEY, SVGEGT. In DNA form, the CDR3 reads TGTGCCAGCAGCCCCGGGACAGGGGGCCTGAACACTGAAGCTTTCTTT. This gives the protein CASSPGTGGLNTEAFF.

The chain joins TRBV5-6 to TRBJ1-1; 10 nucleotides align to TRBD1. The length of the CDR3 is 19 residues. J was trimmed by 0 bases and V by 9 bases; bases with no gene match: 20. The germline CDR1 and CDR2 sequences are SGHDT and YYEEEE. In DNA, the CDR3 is TGTGCCATGAGCCTCGGATGGCAAGGACAGGGGGTCCTGAACACTGAAGCTTTCTTT. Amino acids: CAMSLGWQGQGVLNTEAFF. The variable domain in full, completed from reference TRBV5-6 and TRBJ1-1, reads DAGVTQSPTHLIKTRGQQVTLRCSPKSGHDTVSWYQQALGQGPQFIFQYYEEEERQRGNFPDRFSGHQFPNYSSELNVNALLLGDSALYLCAMSLGWQGQGVLNTEAFFGQGTRLTVV.